This T cell receptor beta chain was found in a study of PD-1 blockade in mismatch repair-deficient tumors. Overall study: Enrolled about 2013-2016, patients had progressing, pretreated mismatch repair-deficient cancers of 11 to 13 types. Study-level findings and limits: Tumor-resident clones, often undetectable pretreatment in blood, expanded then contracted after pembrolizumab.

The CDR3 contains 16 residues. J lost 6 bases, V lost 4 bases, and 8 bases had no gene match. CDR1 is MNHNS, CDR2 SASEGT, per germline. PCR or immunohistochemistry showed mismatch repair deficiency in every enrolled patient. A few pembrolizumab responders had their TCRs sequenced. As to this clone: Its target is unknown.

The data were produced by immunoSEQ multiplex PCR, yet TCRdb's version contains in-frame clones alone and is incomplete. This sample has some 120,000 clones, with around 83% found just once. Sequencing was performed on peripheral blood, taken 44 weeks after starting pembrolizumab. The rearrangement uses TRBV6-1 and TRBJ2-1; TRBD1 matches at 11 bases. The TCR originated in an adult with mismatch repair-deficient cancer. The CDR3: CASSGTGGRQGNEQFF. CDR3 bases: TGTGCCAGCAGTGGGACAGGGGGCAGGCAGGGCAATGAGCAGTTCTTC.